This T cell receptor (beta chain) comes out of a study of CXCR3-negative and CXCR3-positive naive CD8 T cells. Study context: TRB reads totalled about 140 million, about 1.5 +/- 0.3 million per library.

Study outcomes and limitations: CXCR3-positive naive cells carried more hydrophobic TRB CDR3s than CXCR3-negative ones.

Researchers sorted around 300,000 cells of each CD8+ T cell subset in triplicate. CD45RO-CCR7+CD27+CD95- characterized naive CD8+ T cells. With regard to this clonotype: As yet, its antigen is unknown.

The method, 5' RACE with UMI labels, was used to prepare the TRB cDNA libraries. Reprocessing the 5' RACE reads, TCRdb reports a single entry for every CDR3 protein and omits DNA. This table lists 92,000 or so distinct CDR3 sequences. Germline assignment: CDR1 SGHRS and CDR2 YFSETQ. This CDR3 contains 14 residues. The specimen was naive CXCR3- CD8+ T cells from blood. The sample's subset: CD45RO-CCR7+CD27+CD95- naive CD8+ T cells lacking CXCR3 (TNR3-). The TCR comes from a human donor in good health. Some clones in this sample may be carry-over from other donors' samples. This chain joins TRBV5-1 and TRBJ1-1; no DNA is available, so the TRBD1 call from TCRdb remains unchecked. CDR3 region: CASSSRTGRTEAFF.